These 5 T cell receptor beta chains were sequenced from one sample in a study of blood T cell repertoires in COVID-19. Libraries were prepared by immunoSEQ multiplex PCR; TCRdb keeps only in-frame clonotypes and omits some of them. The sample has tens of thousands of clones, 87% seen once. The sequenced sample was peripheral blood. These receptors came from a woman aged 45-65 years with COVID-19, enrolled during active disease.

This chain joins TRBV7-2 and TRBJ2-2; D may be TRBD2 (5 bases). This CDR3 has 15 residues. The germline gives CDR1 SGHTA, CDR2 FQGNSA. Trimming pared 1 base from V and 7 bases from J, leaving 13 bases between. The CDR3 coding sequence is TGTGCCAGCAGCTTAGAAGGCGGGTTCAACGGGGAGCTGTTTTTT. It specifies CASSLEGGFNGELFF.

The V and J genes are TRBV27 and TRBJ2-1; 8 positions agree with TRBD2. Unmatched junction bases numbered 14, after V lost 7 bases and J lost 6 bases. The CDR3 sequence is 16 residues long. From germline, CDR1 is MNHEY and CDR2 SMNVEV (reference sequence). Written as DNA, the CDR3 is TGTGCCAGCACCTTTCGTGTGGCGGGAGGAGGCAATGAGCAGTTCTTC. This codes for CASTFRVAGGGNEQFF.

In DNA, the CDR3 is TGTGCCAGCAGTACAGGGGAAACGCCCTCTGGAAACACCATATATTTT. Its protein is CASSTGETPSGNTIYF. This rearrangement joins TRBV28 to TRBJ1-3, with TRBD1 identical over 7 bases. Trimming took 5 bases from V and 0 from J; bases not matched to a gene: 7. This CDR3 has 16 residues. Germline loops: CDR1 MDHEN, CDR2 SYDVKM. Complete variable domain (other parts from reference TRBV28 and TRBJ1-3): DVKVTQSSRYLVKRTGEKVFLECVQDMDHENMFWYRQDPGLGLRLIYFSYDVKMKEKGDIPEGYSVSREKKERFSLILESASTNQTSMYLCASSTGETPSGNTIYFGEGSWLTVV.

The chain combines TRBV19 with TRBJ2-1; D is ambiguous. This CDR3 has 14 residues. The germline V and J ends were trimmed by 5 bases and 6 bases, with 14 bases remaining between them. CDR1 and CDR2 from the germline V gene are LNHDA and SQIVND (reference sequence). The CDR3 reads CASSPKVPGNEQFF. CDR3 in DNA: TGTGCCAGTAGTCCCAAGGTCCCGGGCAATGAGCAGTTCTTC.

The chain joins TRBV28 to TRBJ1-5, with D possibly being TRBD1 (5 bases). This CDR3 is 12 amino acids long. Germline CDR1 and CDR2: MDHEN and SYDVKM. Trimming removed 7 bases at V and 6 bases at J, with 10 bases between. The CDR3 region has the DNA TGTGCCAGCACCTTGGGGGGTCAGCCCCAGCATTTT. Translation: CASTLGGQPQHF.